What follows is one TCR beta chain and its context. The antigen is undetermined. The ends were cut back, 6 bases at V and 1 base at J, with 19 bases in the middle. CDR3 size: 18 residues. Germline V CDR1 and CDR2: LNHDA, SQIVND (reference sequence). The data derive from a study of shared clonotypes between healthy human individuals. Findings and limits, study-wide: Generation probabilities were higher for clonotypes shared across all four sorted-subset donors than for unshared ones.

Here immunoSEQ multiplex PCR was the method, and the copy in TCRdb shows in-frame clones only, minus some. The data show around 700,000 clones, around 72% seen once. Donation came from healthy HIV-negative adults that had no recent acute infections or vaccinations. The sequenced sample consisted of memory CD4+ T cells sorted from blood. The subset: CD45RA-negative fraction. The gene calls are TRBV19 and TRBJ2-6, with a weak D call TRBD1 (7 bases). This clonotype originated in a woman between 25 and 40 years old in good health. As DNA, the CDR3 is TGTGCCAGTAGCGGGCAGGGGGGAGCTCCATCTGGGGCCAACGTCCTGACTTTC. Its translation is CASSGQGGAPSGANVLTF.